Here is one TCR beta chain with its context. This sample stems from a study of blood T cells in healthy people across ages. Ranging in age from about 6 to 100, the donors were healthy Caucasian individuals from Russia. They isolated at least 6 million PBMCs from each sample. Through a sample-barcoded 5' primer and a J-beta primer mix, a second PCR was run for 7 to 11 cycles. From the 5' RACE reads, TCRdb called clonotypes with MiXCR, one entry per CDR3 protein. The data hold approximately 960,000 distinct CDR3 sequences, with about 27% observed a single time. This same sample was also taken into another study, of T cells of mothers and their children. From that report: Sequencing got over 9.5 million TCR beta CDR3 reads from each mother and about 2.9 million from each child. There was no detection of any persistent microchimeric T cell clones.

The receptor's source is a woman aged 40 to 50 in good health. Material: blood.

CDR3 sequence: CASSPPGTNNIQYF. The CDR3 bases are TGTGCCAGCAGTCCGCCCGGGACAAACAACATTCAGTACTTC. The chain links TRBV6-5 to TRBJ2-4; D may be TRBD1 (6 bases). This CDR3 has 14 amino acids. Trimming shortened V by 5 bases and J by 7 bases, and 15 bases separated the two germline ends. Germline-derived CDR1 and CDR2 are MNHEY and SVGAGI.